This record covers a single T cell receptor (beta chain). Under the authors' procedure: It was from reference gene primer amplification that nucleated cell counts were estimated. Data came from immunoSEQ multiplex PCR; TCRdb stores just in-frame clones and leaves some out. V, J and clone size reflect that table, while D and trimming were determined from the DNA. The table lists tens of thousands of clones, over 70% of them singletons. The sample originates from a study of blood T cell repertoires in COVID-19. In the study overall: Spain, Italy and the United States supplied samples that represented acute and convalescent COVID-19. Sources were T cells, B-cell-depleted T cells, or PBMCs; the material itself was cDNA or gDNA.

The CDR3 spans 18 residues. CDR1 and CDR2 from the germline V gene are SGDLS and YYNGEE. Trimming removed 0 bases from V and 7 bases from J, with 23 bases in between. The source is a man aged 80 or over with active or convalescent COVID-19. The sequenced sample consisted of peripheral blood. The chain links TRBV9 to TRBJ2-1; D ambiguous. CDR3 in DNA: TGTGCCAGCAGCGTAGTCCCAGGAAGTGGGTCAGGCTTTAATGAGCAGTTCTTC. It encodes CASSVVPGSGSGFNEQFF.